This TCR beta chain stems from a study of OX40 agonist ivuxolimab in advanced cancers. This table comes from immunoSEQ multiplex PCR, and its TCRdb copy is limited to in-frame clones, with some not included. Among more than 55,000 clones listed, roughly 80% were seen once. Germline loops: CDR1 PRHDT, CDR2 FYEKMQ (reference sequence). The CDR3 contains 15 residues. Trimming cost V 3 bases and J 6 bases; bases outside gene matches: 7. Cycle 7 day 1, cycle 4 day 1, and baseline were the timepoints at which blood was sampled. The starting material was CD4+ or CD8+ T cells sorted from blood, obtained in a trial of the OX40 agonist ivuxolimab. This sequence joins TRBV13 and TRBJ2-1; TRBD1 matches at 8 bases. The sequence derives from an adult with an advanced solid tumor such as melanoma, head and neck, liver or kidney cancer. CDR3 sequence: CASSLTDRAANEQFF. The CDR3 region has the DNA TGTGCCAGCAGCTTGACGGACAGGGCTGCCAATGAGCAGTTCTTC.